Here is one T cell receptor (beta chain) with its context. Its specificity is not known. Libraries were prepared by immunoSEQ multiplex PCR; TCRdb keeps only in-frame clonotypes and omits some of them. The data contain over 400,000 clones, about 90% of them singletons. These data originate in a study of Ad26.COV2.S vaccination and SARS-CoV-2 variants. General observations from the study: It was reported that spike-specific CD8+ and CD4+ T cell responses were substantially broad after vaccination. Placebo recipients and vaccine recipients were similar in non-spike TCR breadth.

Indicated treatment: 19 received Ad26.COV2.S at low or high dose, single or two shots; roughly five received placebo; per-sample allocation not given. Repertoires come from day 63 after the first vaccine or placebo injection. Whoever gave the sample was an adult aged 18-55 years in Boston. The germline V gene has CDR1 SGHVS and CDR2 FQNEAQ. The CDR3 is 15 residues long. Between the trimmed V and J ends, which lost 5 bases and 3 bases, there was a span of 14 bases. This clonotype originated in a person aged 18 to 65 who received the Ad26.COV2.S COVID-19 vaccine or a placebo. The J gene is TRBJ1-5, the V gene TRBV7-8, with D maybe TRBD1 (5 bases). The material sequenced was peripheral blood, taken in a trial of Ad26.COV2.S vaccine versus placebo. CDR3 coding DNA: TGTGCCAGCAGCCCTGGGACTAGGAACAATCAGCCCCAGCATTTT. It codes for CASSPGTRNNQPQHF.